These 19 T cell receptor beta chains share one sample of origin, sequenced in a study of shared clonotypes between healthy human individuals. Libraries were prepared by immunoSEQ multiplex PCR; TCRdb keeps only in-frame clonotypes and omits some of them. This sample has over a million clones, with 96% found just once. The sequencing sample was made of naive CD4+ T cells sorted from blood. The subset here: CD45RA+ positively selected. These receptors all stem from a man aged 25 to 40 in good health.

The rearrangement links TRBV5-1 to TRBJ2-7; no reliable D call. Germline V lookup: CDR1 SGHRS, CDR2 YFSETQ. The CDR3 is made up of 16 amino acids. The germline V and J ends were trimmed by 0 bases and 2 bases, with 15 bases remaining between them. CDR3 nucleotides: TGCGCCAGCAGCTTGGAGGCGACACAAACCCCCTACGAGCAGTACTTC. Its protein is CASSLEATQTPYEQYF.

The CDR3 sequence is CASSTTGLTYNEQFF. For the CDR3, the DNA is TGTGCCAGCAGTACAACAGGGTTAACCTACAATGAGCAGTTCTTC. V usage is TRBV6-6 and J usage is TRBJ2-1, with a possible D match to TRBD1 (6 bases). The germline CDR1 and CDR2 sequences are MNHNY and SVGAGI (reference sequence). V gave up 5 bases and J gave up 2 bases, with 13 bases separating them. The CDR3 spans 15 residues.

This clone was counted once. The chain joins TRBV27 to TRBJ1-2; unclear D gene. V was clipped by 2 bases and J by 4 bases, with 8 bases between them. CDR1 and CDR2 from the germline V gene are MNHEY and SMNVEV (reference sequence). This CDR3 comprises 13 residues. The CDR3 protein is CASSLRKGYGYTF. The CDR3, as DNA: TGTGCCAGCAGTTTAAGGAAGGGCTATGGCTACACCTTC.

As DNA, the CDR3 is TGTGCCAGCTCACCAGGTTCGGGGAACACCCGGCAGCCCCAGCATTTT. Its translation: CASSPGSGNTRQPQHF. The chain uses TRBV18 and TRBJ1-5; D uncertain. Trimming took off 2 bases at V and 7 bases at J, with 18 bases between the two ends. CDR1 and CDR2 (germline): KGHSH, LQKENI. The CDR3 has 16 residues. The full variable domain, with the rest looked up from reference TRBV18 and TRBJ1-5, is NAGVMQNPRHLVRRRGQEARLRCSPMKGHSHVYWYRQLPEEGLKFMVYLQKENIIDESGMPKERFSAEFPKEGPSILRIQQVVRGDSAAYFCASSPGSGNTRQPQHFGDGTRLSIL.

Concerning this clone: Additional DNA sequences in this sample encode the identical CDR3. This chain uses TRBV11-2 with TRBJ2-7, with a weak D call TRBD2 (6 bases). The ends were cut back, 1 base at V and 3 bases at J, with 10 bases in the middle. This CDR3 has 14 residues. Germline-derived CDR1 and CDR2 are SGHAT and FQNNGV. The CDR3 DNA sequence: TGTGCCAGCAGCTTAGCGGGAGAGGTCTACGAGCAGTACTTC. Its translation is CASSLAGEVYEQYF.

The CDR3 spells CASSPRQTSYNEQFF. DNA of the CDR3: TGTGCCAGCTCACCTAGACAGACCTCCTACAATGAGCAGTTCTTC. The chain uses TRBV18 and TRBJ2-1; TRBD1 is a possible D gene (5 bases). The germline CDR1 and CDR2 sequences are KGHSH and LQKENI. This CDR3 is built from 15 residues. Trimming removed 3 bases from V and 0 bases from J, with 9 bases in between.

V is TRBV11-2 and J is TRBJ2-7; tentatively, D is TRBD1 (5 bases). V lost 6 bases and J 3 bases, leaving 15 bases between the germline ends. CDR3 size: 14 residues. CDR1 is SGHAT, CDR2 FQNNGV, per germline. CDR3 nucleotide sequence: TGTGCCAGCAGAGGGGCCAAGGGCGGCTACGAGCAGTACTTC. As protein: CASRGAKGGYEQYF.

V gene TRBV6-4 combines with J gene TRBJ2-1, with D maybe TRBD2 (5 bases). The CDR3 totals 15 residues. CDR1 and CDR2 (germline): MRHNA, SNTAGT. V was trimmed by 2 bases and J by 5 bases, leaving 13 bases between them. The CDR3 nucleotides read TGTGCCAGCAGTGACCACATAGAGGGTCACAATGAGCAGTTCTTC. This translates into CASSDHIEGHNEQFF.

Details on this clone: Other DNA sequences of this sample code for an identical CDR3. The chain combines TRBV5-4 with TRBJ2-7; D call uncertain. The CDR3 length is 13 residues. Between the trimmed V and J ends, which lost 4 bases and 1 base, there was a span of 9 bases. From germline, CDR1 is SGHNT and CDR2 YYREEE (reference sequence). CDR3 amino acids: CASSPRDSYEQYF. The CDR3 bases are TGTGCCAGCAGCCCGCGAGATTCCTACGAGCAGTACTTC.

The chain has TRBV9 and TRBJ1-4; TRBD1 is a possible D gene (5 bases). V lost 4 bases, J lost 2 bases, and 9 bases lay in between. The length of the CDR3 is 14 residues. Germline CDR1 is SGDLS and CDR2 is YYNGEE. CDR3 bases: TGTGCCAGCAGCCAGGGTAATACTAATGAAAAACTGTTTTTT. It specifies CASSQGNTNEKLFF.

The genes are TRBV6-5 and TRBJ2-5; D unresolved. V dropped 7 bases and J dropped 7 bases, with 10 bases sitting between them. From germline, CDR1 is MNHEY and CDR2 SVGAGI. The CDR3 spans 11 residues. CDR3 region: CASTPFGTQYF. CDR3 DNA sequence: TGTGCCAGCACCCCTTTTGGGACCCAGTACTTC.

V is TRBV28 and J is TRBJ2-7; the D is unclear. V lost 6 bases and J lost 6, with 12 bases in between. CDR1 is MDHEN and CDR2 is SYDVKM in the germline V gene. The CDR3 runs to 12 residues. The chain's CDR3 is CASSATDFEQYF. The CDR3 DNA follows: TGTGCCAGCAGCGCGACTGACTTCGAGCAGTACTTC.

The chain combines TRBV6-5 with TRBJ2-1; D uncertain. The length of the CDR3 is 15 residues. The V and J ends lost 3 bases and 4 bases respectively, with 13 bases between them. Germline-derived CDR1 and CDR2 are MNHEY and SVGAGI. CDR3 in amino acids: CASSYDQKAYNEQFF. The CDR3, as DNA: TGTGCCAGCAGTTATGATCAGAAAGCGTACAATGAGCAGTTCTTC.

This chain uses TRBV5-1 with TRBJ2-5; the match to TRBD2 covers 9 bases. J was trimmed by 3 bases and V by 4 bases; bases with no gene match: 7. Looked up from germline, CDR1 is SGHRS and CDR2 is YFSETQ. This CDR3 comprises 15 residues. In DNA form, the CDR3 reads TGCGCCAGCAGCCCGGGACTAGCCTGGGAAGAGACCCAGTACTTC. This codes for CASSPGLAWEETQYF.

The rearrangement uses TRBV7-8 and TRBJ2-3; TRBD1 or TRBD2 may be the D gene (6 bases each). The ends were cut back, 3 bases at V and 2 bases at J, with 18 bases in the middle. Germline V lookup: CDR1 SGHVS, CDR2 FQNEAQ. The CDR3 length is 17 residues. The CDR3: CASSLQIIRGVTDTQYF. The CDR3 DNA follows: TGTGCCAGCAGCTTGCAGATCATAAGGGGGGTCACAGATACGCAGTATTTT.

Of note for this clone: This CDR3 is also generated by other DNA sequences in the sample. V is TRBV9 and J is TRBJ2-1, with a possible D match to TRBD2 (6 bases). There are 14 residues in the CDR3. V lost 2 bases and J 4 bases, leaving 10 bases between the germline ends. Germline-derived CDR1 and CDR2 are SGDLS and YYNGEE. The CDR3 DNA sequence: TGTGCCAGCAGCGTCAGCGGGTTATACAATGAGCAGTTCTTC. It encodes CASSVSGLYNEQFF. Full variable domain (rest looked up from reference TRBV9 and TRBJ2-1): DSGVTQTPKHLITATGQRVTLRCSPRSGDLSVYWYQQSLDQGLQFLIQYYNGEERAKGNILERFSAQQFPDLHSELNLSSLELGDSALYFCASSVSGLYNEQFFGPGTRLTVL.

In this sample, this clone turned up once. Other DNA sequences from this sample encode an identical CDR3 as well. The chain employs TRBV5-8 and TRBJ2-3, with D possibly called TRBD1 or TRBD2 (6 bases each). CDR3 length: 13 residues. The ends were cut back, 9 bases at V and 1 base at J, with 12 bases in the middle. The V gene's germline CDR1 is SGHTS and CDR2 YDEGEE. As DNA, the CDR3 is TGTGCCACCGAGGGGGGTCGCACAGATACGCAGTATTTT. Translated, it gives CATEGGRTDTQYF.

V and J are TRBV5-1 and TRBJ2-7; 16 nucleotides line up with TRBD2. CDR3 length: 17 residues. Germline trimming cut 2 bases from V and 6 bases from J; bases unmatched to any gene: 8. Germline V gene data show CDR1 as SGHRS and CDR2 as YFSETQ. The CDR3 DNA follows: TGCGCCAGCAGCTTCTCGGGACTAGCGGGAGGGCCGGTCGAGCAGTACTTC. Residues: CASSFSGLAGGPVEQYF. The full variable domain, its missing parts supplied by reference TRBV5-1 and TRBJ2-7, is KAGVTQTPRYLIKTRGQQVTLSCSPISGHRSVSWYQQTPGQGLQFLFEYFSETQRNKGNFPGRFSGRQFSNSRSEMNVSTLELGDSALYLCASSFSGLAGGPVEQYFGPGTRLTVT.

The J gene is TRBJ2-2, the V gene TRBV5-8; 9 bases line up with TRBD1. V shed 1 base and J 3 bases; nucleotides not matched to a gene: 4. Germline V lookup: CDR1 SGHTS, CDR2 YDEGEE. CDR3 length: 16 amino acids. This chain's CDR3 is CASSLMGQGHTGELFF. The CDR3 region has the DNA TGTGCCAGCAGCTTGATGGGACAGGGTCACACCGGGGAGCTGTTTTTT.